The 2 T cell receptor beta chains presented below share a single source sample, sequenced in a study of cytomegalovirus exposure and HLA in healthy donors. A multiplex PCR was run with 60 Vbeta primers and 13 Jbeta primers. Some clones are missing from TCRdb's copy, which holds only in-frame ones; the method was immunoSEQ multiplex PCR. This sample has some 130,000 clones, with 80% found just once. Input material: PBMCs. Receptor source: a man aged 25 to 45 in good health and CMV-seronegative.

The chain combines TRBV11-2 with TRBJ2-7; D might be TRBD1 (6 bases). This CDR3 region has 14 residues. The germline CDR1 and CDR2 sequences are SGHAT and FQNNGV. V was cut by 7 bases and J by 2 bases, with 15 bases left in between. DNA of the CDR3: TGTGCCAGCACCCACGGGACACTGCCCTACGAGCAGTACTTC. Residues: CASTHGTLPYEQYF.

J is TRBJ1-2 and V is TRBV30; weak D call: TRBD1 (5 bases). The germline gives CDR1 GTSNPN, CDR2 SVGIG (reference sequence). This CDR3 contains 12 residues. Between the trimmed V and J ends, which lost 2 bases and 4 bases, there was a span of 8 bases. In nucleotides, the CDR3 is TGTGCCTGGAGTTCCGGGGGCTATGGCTACACCTTC. Amino acids: CAWSSGGYGYTF.